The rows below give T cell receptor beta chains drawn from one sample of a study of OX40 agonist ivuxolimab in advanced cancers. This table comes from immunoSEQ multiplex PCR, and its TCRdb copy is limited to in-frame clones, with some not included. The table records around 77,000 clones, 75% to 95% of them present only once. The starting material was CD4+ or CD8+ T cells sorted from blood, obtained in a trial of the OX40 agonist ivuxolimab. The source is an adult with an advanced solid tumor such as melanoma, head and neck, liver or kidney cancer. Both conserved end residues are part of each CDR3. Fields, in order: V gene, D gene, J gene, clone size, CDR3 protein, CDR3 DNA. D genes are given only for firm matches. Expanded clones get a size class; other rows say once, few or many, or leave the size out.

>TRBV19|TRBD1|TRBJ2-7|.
CASSSGTGDYEQYF
TGTGCCAGTAGTTCCGGGACAGGGGACTACGAGCAGTACTTC
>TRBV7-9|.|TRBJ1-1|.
CASSLVGGAGTEAFF
TGTGCCAGCAGCTTAGTCGGGGGCGCAGGCACTGAAGCTTTCTTT
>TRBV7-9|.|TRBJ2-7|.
CASSLGQGEQEQYF
TGTGCCAGCAGCTTAGGGCAGGGCGAACAGGAGCAGTACTTC
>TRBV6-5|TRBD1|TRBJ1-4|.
CASSQQGGLEKLFF
TGTGCCAGCAGTCAACAGGGGGGACTTGAAAAACTGTTTTTT
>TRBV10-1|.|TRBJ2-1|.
CASSETPRDRTSVGLIYNEQFF
TGCGCCAGCAGTGAGACCCCCCGGGACAGGACCTCCGTGGGACTAATCTACAATGAGCAGTTCTTC
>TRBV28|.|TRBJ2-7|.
CASSTIDRNRHPYEQYF
TGTGCCAGCAGTACAATAGACAGGAACCGACACCCCTACGAGCAGTACTTC
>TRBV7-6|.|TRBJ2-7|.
CASSPLAGEQYF
TGTGCCAGCAGCCCCCTCGCGGGGGAGCAGTACTTC
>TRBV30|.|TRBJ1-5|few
CAWSIQYNQPQHF
TGTGCCTGGAGTATACAGTACAATCAGCCCCAGCATTTT
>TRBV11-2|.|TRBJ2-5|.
CASSSETIPPRGTQYF
TGTGCCAGCAGCTCTGAGACCATACCACCACGCGGGACCCAGTACTTC
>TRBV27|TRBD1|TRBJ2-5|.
CASSPFRDRGFDETQYF
TGTGCCAGCAGTCCGTTTCGGGACAGGGGTTTCGACGAGACCCAGTACTTC
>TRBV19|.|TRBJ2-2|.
CASSIVGGGAFQAELFF
TGTGCCAGTAGTATCGTAGGGGGAGGGGCCTTCCAGGCGGAGCTGTTTTTT
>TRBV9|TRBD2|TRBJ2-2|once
CASSSSSGGNTGELFF
TGTGCCAGCAGCAGTTCTAGCGGGGGGAACACCGGGGAGCTGTTTTTT
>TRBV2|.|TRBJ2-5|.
CASSEGVGETQYF
TGTGCCAGCAGTGAGGGTGTGGGGGAGACCCAGTACTTC
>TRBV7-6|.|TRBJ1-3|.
CASSLVQGPGNTIYF
TGTGCCAGCAGCTTAGTACAGGGTCCAGGAAACACCATATATTTT
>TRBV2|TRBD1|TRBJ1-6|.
CASSRLTGDNSPLHF
TGTGCCAGCAGTCGCCTGACAGGGGATAATTCACCCCTCCACTTT
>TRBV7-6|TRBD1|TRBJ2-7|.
CASSLGAWGQLTEQYF
TGTGCCAGCAGCTTAGGAGCCTGGGGACAGCTGACCGAGCAGTACTTC
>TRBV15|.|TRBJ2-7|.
CATKQGSTYEQYF
TGTGCCACGAAACAGGGATCAACCTACGAGCAGTACTTC
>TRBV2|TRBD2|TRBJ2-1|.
CASSGTSGGNEQFF
TGTGCCAGCAGTGGGACTAGCGGGGGCAATGAGCAGTTCTTC
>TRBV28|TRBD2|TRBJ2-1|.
CASTSSRLAQNNEQFF
TGTGCCAGCACCTCCTCCCGACTAGCGCAAAACAATGAGCAGTTCTTC
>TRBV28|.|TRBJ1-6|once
CASTKDGMNSPLHF
TGTGCCAGCACCAAGGACGGAATGAATTCACCCCTCCACTTT
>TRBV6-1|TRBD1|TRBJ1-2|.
CASSGDSSNYGYTF
TGTGCCAGCAGCGGGGACAGTTCTAACTATGGCTACACCTTC
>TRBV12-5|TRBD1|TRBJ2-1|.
CASGLGTGGSGNEQFF
TGTGCTAGTGGTTTGGGAACAGGGGGTTCGGGCAATGAGCAGTTCTTC
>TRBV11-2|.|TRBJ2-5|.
CASSAGTGDETQYF
TGTGCCAGCAGTGCCGGGACTGGGGATGAGACCCAGTACTTC
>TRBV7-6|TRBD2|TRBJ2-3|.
CASSLGGGADTQYF
TGTGCCAGCAGCTTAGGCGGGGGGGCAGATACGCAGTATTTT
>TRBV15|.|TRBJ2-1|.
CATSRDFGDYNEQFF
TGTGCCACCAGCAGAGATTTTGGGGACTACAATGAGCAGTTCTTC
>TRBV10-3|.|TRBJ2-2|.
CAISGSGWGTGELFF
TGTGCCATCAGTGGATCAGGGTGGGGAACCGGGGAGCTGTTTTTT
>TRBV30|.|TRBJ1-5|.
CAWSAGFVSNQPQHF
TGTGCCTGGAGTGCAGGGTTCGTTAGCAATCAGCCCCAGCATTTT
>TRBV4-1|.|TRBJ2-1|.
CASSLRGDAARDEQFF
TGCGCCAGCAGCCTCAGGGGAGACGCGGCAAGGGATGAGCAGTTCTTC
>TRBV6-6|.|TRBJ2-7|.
CASSPPSMSYEQYF
TGTGCCAGCAGTCCCCCTAGCATGTCCTACGAGCAGTACTTC
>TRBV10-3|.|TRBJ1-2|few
CAIQAGNGGYTF
TGTGCCATCCAAGCGGGGAACGGTGGCTACACCTTC
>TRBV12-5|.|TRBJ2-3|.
CASGLVLGGRDTQYF
TGTGCTAGTGGTTTGGTACTGGGTGGCAGGGATACGCAGTATTTT
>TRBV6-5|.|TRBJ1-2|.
CASSYDSVGYTF
TGTGCCAGCAGTTACGATTCGGTCGGCTACACCTTC
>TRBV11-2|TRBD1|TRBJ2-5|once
CASELYPHAGGDLQETQYF
TGTGCCAGCGAGTTATATCCTCACGCAGGGGGCGACCTACAAGAGACCCAGTACTTC
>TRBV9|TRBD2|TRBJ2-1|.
CASSPRGGPRDEQFF
TGTGCCAGCAGCCCGCGGGGGGGCCCCAGGGATGAGCAGTTCTTC
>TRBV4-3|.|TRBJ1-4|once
CASSQDTRENEKLFF
TGCGCCAGCAGCCAAGATACCAGGGAGAATGAAAAACTGTTTTTT
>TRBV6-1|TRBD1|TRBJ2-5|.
CASGLRTGGETQYF
TGTGCCAGCGGCTTACGGACAGGGGGAGAGACCCAGTACTTC
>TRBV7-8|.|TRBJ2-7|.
CASSLIRQKEQYF
TGTGCCAGCAGCTTAATAAGGCAGAAGGAGCAGTACTTC
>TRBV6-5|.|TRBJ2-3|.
CASSYSTEGDTQYF
TGTGCCAGCAGTTACTCGACAGAGGGGGATACGCAGTATTTT
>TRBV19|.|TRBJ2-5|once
CASRGNQETQYF
TGTGCCAGCCGGGGAAACCAAGAGACCCAGTACTTC
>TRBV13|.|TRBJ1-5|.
CASSPGRGNQPQHF
TGTGCCAGCAGCCCGGGACGAGGCAATCAGCCCCAGCATTTT
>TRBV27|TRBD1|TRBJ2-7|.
CASSLDRAGYEQYF
TGTGCCAGCAGTTTAGACAGGGCCGGGTACGAGCAGTACTTC
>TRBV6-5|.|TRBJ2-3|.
CASSPFTDTQYF
TGTGCCAGCAGTCCGTTCACAGATACGCAGTATTTT
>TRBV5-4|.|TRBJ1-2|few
CASSLGQAPLVYTF
TGTGCCAGCAGCTTGGGGCAGGCTCCCTTAGTCTACACCTTC
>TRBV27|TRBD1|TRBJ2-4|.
CASTGGLAKNIQYF
TGTGCCAGCACAGGGGGTCTAGCCAAAAACATTCAGTACTTC
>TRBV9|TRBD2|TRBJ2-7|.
CASSRLAGEGYEQYF
TGTGCCAGCAGCCGACTAGCGGGAGAAGGTTACGAGCAGTACTTC
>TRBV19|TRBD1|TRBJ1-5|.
CASSIPGGFSQPQHF
TGTGCCAGTAGTATCCCAGGGGGCTTTAGTCAGCCCCAGCATTTT
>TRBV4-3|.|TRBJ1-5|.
CASSQDSGQPQHF
TGCGCCAGCAGCCAAGACAGTGGACAGCCCCAGCATTTT
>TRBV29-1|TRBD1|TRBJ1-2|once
CSVEDGRGQGFNYGYTF
TGCAGCGTTGAAGATGGGCGGGGACAGGGGTTTAACTATGGCTACACCTTC
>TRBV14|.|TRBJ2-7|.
CASSRLLGGEEQYF
TGTGCCAGCAGCCGACTACTAGGGGGAGAGGAGCAGTACTTC
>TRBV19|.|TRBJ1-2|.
CASTNPGAGGYTF
TGTGCCAGTACCAACCCCGGAGCGGGGGGCTACACCTTC
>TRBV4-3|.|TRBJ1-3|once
CASSQVPVFSGNTIYF
TGCGCCAGCAGCCAAGTCCCAGTTTTCTCTGGAAACACCATATATTTT
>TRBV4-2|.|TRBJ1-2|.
CASSQGVGMGDNYGYTF
TGTGCCAGCAGCCAAGGGGTCGGGATGGGAGACAACTATGGCTACACCTTC
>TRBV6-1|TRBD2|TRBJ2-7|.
CASSVSSGASSYEQYF
TGTGCCAGCAGTGTCTCTAGCGGGGCCAGCTCCTACGAGCAGTACTTC
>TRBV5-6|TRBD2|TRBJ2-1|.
CASSLVQPLAGLYNEQFF
TGTGCCAGCAGCTTGGTCCAACCACTAGCGGGCCTCTACAATGAGCAGTTCTTC
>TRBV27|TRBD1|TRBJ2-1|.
CASSLGTGQVQFF
TGTGCCAGCAGTTTGGGGACAGGACAAGTGCAGTTCTTC
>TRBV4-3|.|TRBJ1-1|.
CASSQANLSTGANTEAFF
TGCGCCAGCAGCCAAGCCAATTTGTCGACAGGAGCGAACACTGAAGCTTTCTTT
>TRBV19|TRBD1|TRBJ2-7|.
CASSIGQGANYEQYF
TGTGCCAGTAGTATAGGACAGGGGGCCAACTACGAGCAGTACTTC
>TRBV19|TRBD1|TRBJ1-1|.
CASMQGAATEAFF
TGTGCCAGTATGCAGGGGGCGGCCACTGAAGCTTTCTTT
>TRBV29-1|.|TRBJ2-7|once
CSVGDVESYEQYF
TGCAGCGTCGGGGACGTGGAGTCTTACGAGCAGTACTTC